One TCR beta chain is described in this entry. This entry belongs to a study of blood T cell repertoires in COVID-19. Study in general: Donors in the United States, Italy and Spain gave samples during acute or convalescent COVID-19. Sources were T cells, B-cell-depleted T cells, or PBMCs; the material itself was cDNA or gDNA.

Trimming removed 5 bases from V and 7 bases from J; junction bases left unmatched: 4. Germline CDR1 is SGHTA and CDR2 is FQGNSA. This CDR3 region has 14 residues. In the study's own analysis: From reference gene primer amplification, estimates of nucleated cell counts were derived. Profiling relied on immunoSEQ multiplex PCR, and the TCRdb table lists in-frame clones only, not all of them. V, J and clone size are those of that table, while D and trimming were read from the DNA. The sample comprises around 260,000 clones, roughly 90% of which are singletons, and roughly 0.92% rests with the top ten. Sequenced: peripheral blood. The receptor was isolated from a woman aged 40 to 50 who had recovered from COVID-19. The gene calls are TRBV7-2 and TRBJ2-1; 11 bases align to TRBD2. Written as DNA, the CDR3 is TGTGCCAGCAGCGTACTAGCGGGAGTGAATGAGCAGTTCTTC. This gives the protein CASSVLAGVNEQFF. Based on the CDR3 plus reference TRBV7-2 and TRBJ2-1, the full variable domain is GAGVSQSPSNKVTEKGKDVELRCDPISGHTALYWYRQSLGQGLEFLIYFQGNSAPDKSGLPSDRFSAERTGGSVSTLTIQRTQQEDSAVYLCASSVLAGVNEQFFGPGTRLTVL.